This TCR beta chain was recorded in a study of T cells in Graves' hyperthyroidism and ophthalmopathy. This clonotype was found many times. Amplification of TCR beta CDR3 regions used RNA as the template. The HTBI primer set was used in a first-round RT-PCR of the TCR CDR3. Each CDR3 protein is one row after TCRdb ran MiXCR on the multiplex PCR reads. This table holds about 420,000 distinct CDR3 sequences, 15% to 18% found once. The clonotype comes from a woman aged 18 to 35 with Graves' hyperthyroidism. Sequenced sample: blood.

The CDR3 DNA sequence: TGTGCCAGCAGTTTTAGGGGATTCAGTTCACCCCTCCACTTT. Protein sequence: CASSFRGFSSPLHF. The rearrangement links TRBV27 to TRBJ1-6, with D possibly TRBD1 on 5 matching bases. Germline lookup yields CDR1 MNHEY and CDR2 SMNVEV (reference sequence). CDR3 length: 14 residues. V lost 3 bases and J 9 bases, leaving 12 bases between the germline ends.